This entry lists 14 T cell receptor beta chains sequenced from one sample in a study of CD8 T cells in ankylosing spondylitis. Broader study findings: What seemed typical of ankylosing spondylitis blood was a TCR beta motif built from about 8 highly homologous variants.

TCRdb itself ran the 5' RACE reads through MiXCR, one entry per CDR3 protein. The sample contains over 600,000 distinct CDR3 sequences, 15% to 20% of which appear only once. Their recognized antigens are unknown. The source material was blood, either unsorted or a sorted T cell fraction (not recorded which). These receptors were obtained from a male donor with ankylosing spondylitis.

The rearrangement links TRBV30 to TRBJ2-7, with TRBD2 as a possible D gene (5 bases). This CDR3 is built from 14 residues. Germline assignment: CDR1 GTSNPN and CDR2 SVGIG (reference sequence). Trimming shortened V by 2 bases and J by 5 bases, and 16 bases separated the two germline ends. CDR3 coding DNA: TGTGCCTGGAGTCTCCTCGTTAGCGACCACGAGCAGTACTTC. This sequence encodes CAWSLLVSDHEQYF. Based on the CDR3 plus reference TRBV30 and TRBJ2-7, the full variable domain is SQTIHQWPATLVQPVGSPLSLECTVEGTSNPNLYWYRQAAGRGLQLLFYSVGIGQISSEVPQNLSASRPQDRQFILSSKKLLLSDSGFYLCAWSLLVSDHEQYFGPGTRLTVT.

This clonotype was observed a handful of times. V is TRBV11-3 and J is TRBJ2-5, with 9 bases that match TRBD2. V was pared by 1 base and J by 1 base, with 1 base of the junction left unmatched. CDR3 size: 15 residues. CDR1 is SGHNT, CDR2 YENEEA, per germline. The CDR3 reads CASSLGLAVQETQYF. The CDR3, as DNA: TGTGCCAGCAGCTTAGGACTAGCGGTCCAAGAGACCCAGTACTTC.

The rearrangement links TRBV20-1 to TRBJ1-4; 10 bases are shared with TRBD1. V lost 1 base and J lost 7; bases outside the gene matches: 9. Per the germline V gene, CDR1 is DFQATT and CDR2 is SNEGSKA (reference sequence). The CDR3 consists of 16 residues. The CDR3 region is CSARGQGAQVFEKLFF. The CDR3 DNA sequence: TGCAGTGCTAGAGGACAGGGGGCGCAGGTGTTTGAAAAACTGTTTTTT.

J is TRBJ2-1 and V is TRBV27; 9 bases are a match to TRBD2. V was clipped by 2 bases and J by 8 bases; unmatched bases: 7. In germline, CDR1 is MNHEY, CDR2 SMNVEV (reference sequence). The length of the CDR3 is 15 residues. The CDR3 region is CASSLAPSGTHEQFF. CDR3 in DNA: TGTGCCAGCAGTTTAGCGCCTAGCGGGACCCATGAGCAGTTCTTC.

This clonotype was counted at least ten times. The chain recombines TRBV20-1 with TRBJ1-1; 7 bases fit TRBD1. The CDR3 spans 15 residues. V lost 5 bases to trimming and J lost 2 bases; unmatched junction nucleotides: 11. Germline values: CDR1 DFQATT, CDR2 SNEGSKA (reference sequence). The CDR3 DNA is TGCAGTGCTCCGGAGCACAGGGGTGGCAACACTGAAGCTTTCTTT. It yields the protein CSAPEHRGGNTEAFF.

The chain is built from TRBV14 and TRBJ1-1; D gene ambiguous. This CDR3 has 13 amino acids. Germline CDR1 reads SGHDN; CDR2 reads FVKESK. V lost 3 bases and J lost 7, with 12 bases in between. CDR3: CASSQSSLGEAFF. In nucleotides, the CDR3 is TGTGCCAGCAGCCAGTCCTCCCTCGGTGAAGCTTTCTTT.

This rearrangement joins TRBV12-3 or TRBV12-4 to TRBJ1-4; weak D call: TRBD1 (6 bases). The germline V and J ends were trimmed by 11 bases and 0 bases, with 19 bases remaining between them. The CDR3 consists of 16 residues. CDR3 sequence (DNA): TGTGCCGTATCGGACAGCACTACGGCAACTAATGAAAAACTGTTTTTT. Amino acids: CAVSDSTTATNEKLFF.

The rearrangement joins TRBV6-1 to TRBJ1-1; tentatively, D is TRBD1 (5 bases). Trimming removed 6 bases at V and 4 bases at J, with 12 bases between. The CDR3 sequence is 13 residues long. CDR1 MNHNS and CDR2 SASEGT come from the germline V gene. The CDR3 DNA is TGTGCCAGCAGGAGGGGACTCAGCACTGAAGCTTTCTTT. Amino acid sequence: CASRRGLSTEAFF.

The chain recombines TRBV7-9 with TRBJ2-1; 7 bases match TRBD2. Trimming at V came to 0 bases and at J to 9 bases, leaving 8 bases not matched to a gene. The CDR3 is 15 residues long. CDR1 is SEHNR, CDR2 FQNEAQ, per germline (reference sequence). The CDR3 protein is CASSLAGLLEGEQFF. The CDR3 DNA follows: TGTGCCAGCAGCTTAGCGGGACTACTGGAGGGTGAGCAGTTCTTC.

The CDR3, as DNA: TGTGCCAGCAGTTACTCGATGAGGGGGGTCGACTACGAGCAGTACTTC. Protein: CASSYSMRGVDYEQYF. The genes are TRBV6-5 and TRBJ2-7; D may correspond to TRBD1 or TRBD2 (6 bases each). Germline V gene lookup returns CDR1 MNHEY and CDR2 SVGAGI. CDR3 length equals 16 residues. The V and J ends lost 0 bases and 3 bases respectively, with 15 bases between them.

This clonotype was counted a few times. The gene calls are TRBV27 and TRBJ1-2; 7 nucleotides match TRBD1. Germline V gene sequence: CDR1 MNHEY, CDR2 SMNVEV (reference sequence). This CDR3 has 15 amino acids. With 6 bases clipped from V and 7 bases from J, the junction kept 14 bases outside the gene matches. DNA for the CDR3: TGTGCCAGCAGCTGGCAGGGGGATCGTCTGGGTGGCTACACCTTC. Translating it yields CASSWQGDRLGGYTF.

CDR3 region: CASSHGQGLGYEQFF. The CDR3 DNA reads as TGTGCCAGCAGTCATGGACAGGGCCTAGGGTATGAGCAGTTCTTC. The rearrangement links TRBV12-3 or TRBV12-4 to TRBJ2-1; 8 bases fit TRBD1. Trimming took 5 bases from V and 8 from J; bases not matched to a gene: 11. This CDR3 contains 15 residues.

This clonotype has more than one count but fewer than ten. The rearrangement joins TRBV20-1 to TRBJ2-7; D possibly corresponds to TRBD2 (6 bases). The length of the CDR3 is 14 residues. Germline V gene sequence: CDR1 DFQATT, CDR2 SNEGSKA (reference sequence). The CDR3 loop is CIPGGGAFLYEQYF. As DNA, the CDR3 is TGCATTCCCGGCGGAGGGGCTTTTCTCTACGAGCAGTACTTC.

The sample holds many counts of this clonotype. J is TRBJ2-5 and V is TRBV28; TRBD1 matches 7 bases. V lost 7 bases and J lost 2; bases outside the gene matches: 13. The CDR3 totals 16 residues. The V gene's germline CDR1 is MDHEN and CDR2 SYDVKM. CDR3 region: CASTPRQGLGQETQYF. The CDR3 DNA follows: TGTGCCAGCACCCCCCGACAGGGTTTGGGGCAAGAGACCCAGTACTTC.